The present T cell receptor (beta chain) was sequenced within a study of T-cell reconstitution after alpha-beta-depleted transplantation in children. Germline V gene lookup returns CDR1 KGHSH and CDR2 LQKENI. CDR3 length equals 16 residues. The V and J ends lost 3 bases and 3 bases, in that order; junction bases with no gene match: 3. A TCRbeta library incorporating unique molecular identifiers was prepared. TCRdb re-analysed the PCR reads in MiXCR, keeping a single row per CDR3 protein. The sample consists of over 400,000 distinct CDR3 sequences, around 12% of them appearing once. The sequence derives from a human donor who donated a stem cell graft to a child with combined immunodeficiency. The rearrangement uses TRBV18 and TRBJ2-1, with TRBD1 matching 12 bases. The specimen comprised PBMCs from the stem cell graft donor, sampled from the stem cell graft. The CDR3 nucleotides read TGTGCCAGCTCACCCGGGACAGGGGGCGTCTACAATGAGCAGTTCTTC. The encoded protein is CASSPGTGGVYNEQFF.